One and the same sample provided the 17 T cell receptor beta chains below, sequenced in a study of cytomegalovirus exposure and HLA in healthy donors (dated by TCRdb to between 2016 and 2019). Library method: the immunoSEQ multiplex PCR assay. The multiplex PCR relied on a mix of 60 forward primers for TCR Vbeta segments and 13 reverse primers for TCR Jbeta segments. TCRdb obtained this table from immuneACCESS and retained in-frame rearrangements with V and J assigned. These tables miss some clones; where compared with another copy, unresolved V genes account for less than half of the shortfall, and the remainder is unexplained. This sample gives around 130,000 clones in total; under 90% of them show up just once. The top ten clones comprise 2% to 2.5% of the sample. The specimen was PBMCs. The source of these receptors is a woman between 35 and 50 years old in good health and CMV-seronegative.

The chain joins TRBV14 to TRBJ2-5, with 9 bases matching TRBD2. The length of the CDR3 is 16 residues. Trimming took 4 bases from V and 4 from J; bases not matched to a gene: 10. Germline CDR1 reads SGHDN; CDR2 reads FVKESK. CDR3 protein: CASSPFPGLAGETQYF. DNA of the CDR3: TGTGCCAGCAGCCCATTTCCGGGACTAGCAGGAGAGACCCAGTACTTC.

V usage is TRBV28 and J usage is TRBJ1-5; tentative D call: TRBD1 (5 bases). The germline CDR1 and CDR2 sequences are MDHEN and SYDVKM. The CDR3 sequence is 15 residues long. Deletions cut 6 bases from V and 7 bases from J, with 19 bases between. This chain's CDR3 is CASSPLGGDGQPQHF. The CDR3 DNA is TGTGCCAGCAGCCCCCTCGGAGGGGATGGACAGCCCCAGCATTTT.

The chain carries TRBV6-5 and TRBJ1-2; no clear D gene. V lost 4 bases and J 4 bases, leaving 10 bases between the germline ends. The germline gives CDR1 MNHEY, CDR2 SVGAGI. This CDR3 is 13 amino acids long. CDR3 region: CASSSAPIYGYTF. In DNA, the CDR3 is TGTGCCAGCAGTTCCGCGCCGATCTATGGCTACACCTTC.

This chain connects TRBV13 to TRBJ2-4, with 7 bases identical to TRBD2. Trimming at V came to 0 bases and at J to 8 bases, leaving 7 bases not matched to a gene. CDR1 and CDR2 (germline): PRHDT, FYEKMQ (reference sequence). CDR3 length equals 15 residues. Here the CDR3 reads CASSLGGDAGDIQYF. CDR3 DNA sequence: TGTGCCAGCAGCTTAGGAGGGGACGCGGGGGACATTCAGTACTTC.

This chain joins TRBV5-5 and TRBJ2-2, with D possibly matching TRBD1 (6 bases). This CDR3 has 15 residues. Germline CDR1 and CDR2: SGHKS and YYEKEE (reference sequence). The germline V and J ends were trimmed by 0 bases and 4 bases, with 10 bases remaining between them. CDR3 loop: CASSLVTRGTGELFF. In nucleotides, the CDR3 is TGTGCCAGCAGCTTGGTCACCAGGGGCACCGGGGAGCTGTTTTTT.

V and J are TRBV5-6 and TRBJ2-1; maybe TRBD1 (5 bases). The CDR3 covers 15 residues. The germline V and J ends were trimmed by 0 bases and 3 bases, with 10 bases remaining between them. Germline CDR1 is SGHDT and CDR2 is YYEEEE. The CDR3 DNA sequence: TGTGCCAGCAGCTTGGAGGTGACAGACTACAATGAGCAGTTCTTC. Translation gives CASSLEVTDYNEQFF.

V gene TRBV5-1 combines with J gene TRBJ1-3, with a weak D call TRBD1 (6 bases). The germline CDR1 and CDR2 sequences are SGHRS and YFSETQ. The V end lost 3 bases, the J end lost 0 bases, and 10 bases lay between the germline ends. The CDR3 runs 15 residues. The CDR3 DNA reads TGCGCCAGCAGCTCGGACAGCCGCTCTGGAAACACCATATATTTT. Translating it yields CASSSDSRSGNTIYF.

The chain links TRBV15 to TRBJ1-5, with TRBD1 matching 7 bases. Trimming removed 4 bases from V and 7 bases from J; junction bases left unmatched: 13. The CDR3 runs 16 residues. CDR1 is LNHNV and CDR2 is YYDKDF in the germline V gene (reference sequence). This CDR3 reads CATSIGRDSSHQPQHF. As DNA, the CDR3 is TGTGCCACCAGCATTGGCCGGGACAGTTCTCACCAGCCCCAGCATTTT. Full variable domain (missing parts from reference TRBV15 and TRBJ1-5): DAMVIQNPRYQVTQFGKPVTLSCSQTLNHNVMYWYQQKSSQAPKLLFHYYDKDFNNEADTPDNFQSRRPNTSFCFLDIRSPGLGDTAMYLCATSIGRDSSHQPQHFGDGTRLSIL.

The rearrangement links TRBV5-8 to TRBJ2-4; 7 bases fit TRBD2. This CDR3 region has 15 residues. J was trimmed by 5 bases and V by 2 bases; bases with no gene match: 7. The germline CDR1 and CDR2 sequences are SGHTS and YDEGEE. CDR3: CASSFRGGTENIQYF. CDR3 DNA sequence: TGTGCCAGCAGCTTTCGGGGAGGGACTGAAAACATTCAGTACTTC.

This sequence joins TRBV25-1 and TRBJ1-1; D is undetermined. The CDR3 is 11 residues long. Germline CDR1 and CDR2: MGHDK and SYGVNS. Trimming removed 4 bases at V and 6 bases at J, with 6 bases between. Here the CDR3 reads CASSVRAEAFF. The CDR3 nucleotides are TGTGCCAGCAGTGTTCGGGCTGAAGCTTTCTTT.

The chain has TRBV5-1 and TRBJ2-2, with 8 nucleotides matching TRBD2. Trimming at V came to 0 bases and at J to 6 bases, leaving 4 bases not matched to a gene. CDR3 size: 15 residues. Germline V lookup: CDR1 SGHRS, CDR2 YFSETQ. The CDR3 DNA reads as TGCGCCAGCAGCTTGGTGGTTAGCGGGGCCGGGGAGCTGTTTTTT. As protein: CASSLVVSGAGELFF.

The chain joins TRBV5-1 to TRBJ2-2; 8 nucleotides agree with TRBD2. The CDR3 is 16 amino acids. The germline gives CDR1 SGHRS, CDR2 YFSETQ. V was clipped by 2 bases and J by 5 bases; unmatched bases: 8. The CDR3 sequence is CASSLSSGGPTGELFF. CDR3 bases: TGCGCCAGCAGCTTATCTTCGGGGGGGCCGACCGGGGAGCTGTTTTTT. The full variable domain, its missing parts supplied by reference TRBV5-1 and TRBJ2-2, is KAGVTQTPRYLIKTRGQQVTLSCSPISGHRSVSWYQQTPGQGLQFLFEYFSETQRNKGNFPGRFSGRQFSNSRSEMNVSTLELGDSALYLCASSLSSGGPTGELFFGEGSRLTVL.

The DNA for the CDR3 is TGTGCCAGCAGTCAATACAGGGGGACAGATACGCAGTATTTT. It codes for CASSQYRGTDTQYF. The V and J genes are TRBV27 and TRBJ2-3; 8 bases match TRBD1. V was clipped by 5 bases and J by 3 bases; unmatched bases: 4. Germline V gene sequence: CDR1 MNHEY, CDR2 SMNVEV (reference sequence). The CDR3 is made up of 14 amino acids.

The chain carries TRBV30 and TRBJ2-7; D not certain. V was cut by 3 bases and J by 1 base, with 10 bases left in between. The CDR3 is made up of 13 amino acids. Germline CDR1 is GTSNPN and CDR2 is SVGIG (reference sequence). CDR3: CAWSQALSYEQYF. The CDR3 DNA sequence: TGTGCCTGGAGCCAAGCCCTTTCCTACGAGCAGTACTTC.

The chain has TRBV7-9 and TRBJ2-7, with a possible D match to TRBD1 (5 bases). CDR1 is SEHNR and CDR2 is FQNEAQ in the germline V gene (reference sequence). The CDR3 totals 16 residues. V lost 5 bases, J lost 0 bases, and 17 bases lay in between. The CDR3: CASSDRQLLGSYEQYF. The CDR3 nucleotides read TGTGCCAGCAGCGACCGACAGCTTCTGGGCTCCTACGAGCAGTACTTC.

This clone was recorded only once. This CDR3 reads CASSSLVRTPEAFF. CDR3 DNA: TGTGCCAGCAGCTCCCTAGTGCGAACTCCTGAAGCTTTCTTT. The genes are TRBV11-2 and TRBJ1-1; D not resolved. Trimming took off 4 bases at V and 6 bases at J, with 15 bases between the two ends. Germline V lookup: CDR1 SGHAT, CDR2 FQNNGV. The CDR3 runs to 14 residues.

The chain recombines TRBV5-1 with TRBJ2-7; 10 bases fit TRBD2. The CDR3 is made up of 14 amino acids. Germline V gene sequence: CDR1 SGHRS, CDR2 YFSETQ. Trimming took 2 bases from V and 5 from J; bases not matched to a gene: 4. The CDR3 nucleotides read TGCGCCAGCAGCTTTCTAGCGGGAGTCGACGAGCAGTACTTC. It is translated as CASSFLAGVDEQYF.